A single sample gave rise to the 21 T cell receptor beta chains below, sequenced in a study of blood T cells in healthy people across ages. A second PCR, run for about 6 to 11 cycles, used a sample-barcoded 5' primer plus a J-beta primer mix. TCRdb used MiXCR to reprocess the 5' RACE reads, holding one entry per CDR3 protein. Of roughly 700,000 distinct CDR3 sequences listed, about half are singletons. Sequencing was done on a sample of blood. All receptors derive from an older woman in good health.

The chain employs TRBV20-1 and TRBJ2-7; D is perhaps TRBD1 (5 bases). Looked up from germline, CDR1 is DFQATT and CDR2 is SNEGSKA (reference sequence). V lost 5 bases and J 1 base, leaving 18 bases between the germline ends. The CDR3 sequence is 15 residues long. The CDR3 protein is CSAGEGAMPSYEQYF. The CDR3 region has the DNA TGCAGTGCTGGGGAAGGGGCGATGCCTTCCTACGAGCAGTACTTC.

The CDR3 reads CASSLVREANEQFF. The CDR3 DNA sequence: TGCGCCAGCAGCTTGGTTCGGGAGGCTAATGAGCAGTTCTTC. The chain combines TRBV5-1 with TRBJ2-1; 7 positions match TRBD2. Trimming cost V 0 bases and J 7 bases; bases outside gene matches: 4. This CDR3 has 14 amino acids. In germline, CDR1 is SGHRS, CDR2 YFSETQ.

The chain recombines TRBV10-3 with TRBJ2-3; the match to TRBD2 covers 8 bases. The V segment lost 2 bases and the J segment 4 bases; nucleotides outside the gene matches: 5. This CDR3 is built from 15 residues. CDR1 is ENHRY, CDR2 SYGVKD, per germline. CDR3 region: CAISESSGNSDTQYF. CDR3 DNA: TGTGCCATCAGTGAGAGTAGCGGGAATTCAGATACGCAGTATTTT.

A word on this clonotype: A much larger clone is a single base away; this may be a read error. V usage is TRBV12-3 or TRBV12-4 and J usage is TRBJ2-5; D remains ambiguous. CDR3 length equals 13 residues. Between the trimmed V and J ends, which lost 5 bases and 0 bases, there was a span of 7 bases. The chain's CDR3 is CASSDRDQETQYF. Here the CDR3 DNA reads TGTGCCAGCAGTGACCGGGACCAAGAGACCCAGTACTTC.

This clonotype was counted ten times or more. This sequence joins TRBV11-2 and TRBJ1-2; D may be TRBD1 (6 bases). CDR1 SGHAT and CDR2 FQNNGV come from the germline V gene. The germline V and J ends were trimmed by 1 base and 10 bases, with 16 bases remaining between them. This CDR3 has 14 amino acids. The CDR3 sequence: CASSLVQTGPIYTF. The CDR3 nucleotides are TGTGCCAGCAGCTTAGTGCAGACAGGTCCTATCTACACCTTC.

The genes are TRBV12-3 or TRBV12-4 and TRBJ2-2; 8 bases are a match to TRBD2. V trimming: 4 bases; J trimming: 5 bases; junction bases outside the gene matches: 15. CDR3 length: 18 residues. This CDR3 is CASSSAGSGSSRTGELFF. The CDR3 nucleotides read TGTGCCAGCAGTTCCGCCGGGAGCGGGAGTTCCCGAACCGGGGAGCTGTTTTTT.

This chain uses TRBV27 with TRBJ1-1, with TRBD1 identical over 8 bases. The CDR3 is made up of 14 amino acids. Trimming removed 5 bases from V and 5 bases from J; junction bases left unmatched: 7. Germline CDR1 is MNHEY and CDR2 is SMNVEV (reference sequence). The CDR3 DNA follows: TGTGCCAGCAGTCTCCGGGACAGGAGGACTGAAGCTTTCTTT. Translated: CASSLRDRRTEAFF.

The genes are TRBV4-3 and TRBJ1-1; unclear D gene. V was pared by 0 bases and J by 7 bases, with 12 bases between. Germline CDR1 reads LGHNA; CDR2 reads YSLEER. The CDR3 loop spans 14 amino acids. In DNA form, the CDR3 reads TGCGCCAGCAGCCAAGAGCTCTCTTTGGATGAAGCTTTCTTT. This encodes CASSQELSLDEAFF.

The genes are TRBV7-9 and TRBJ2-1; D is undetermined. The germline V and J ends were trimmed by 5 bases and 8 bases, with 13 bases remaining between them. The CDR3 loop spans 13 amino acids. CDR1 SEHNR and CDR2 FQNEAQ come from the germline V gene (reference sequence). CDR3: CASSPLALYEQFF. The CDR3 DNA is TGTGCCAGCAGCCCCCTCGCCCTATATGAGCAGTTCTTC.

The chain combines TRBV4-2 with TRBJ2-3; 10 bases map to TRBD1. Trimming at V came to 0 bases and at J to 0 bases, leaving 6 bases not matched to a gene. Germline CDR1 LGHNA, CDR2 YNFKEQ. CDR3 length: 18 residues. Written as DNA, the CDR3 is TGTGCCAGCAGCCAAGATGTGGGACAGGGGAGGAGCACAGATACGCAGTATTTT. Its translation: CASSQDVGQGRSTDTQYF.

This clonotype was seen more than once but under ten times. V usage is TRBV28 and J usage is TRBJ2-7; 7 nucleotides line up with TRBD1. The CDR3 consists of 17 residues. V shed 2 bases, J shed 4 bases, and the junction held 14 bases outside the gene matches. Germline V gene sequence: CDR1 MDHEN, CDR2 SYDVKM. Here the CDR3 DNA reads TGTGCCAGCAGTTTACTGGGCCCCGGGACAGTCTTATACGAGCAGTACTTC. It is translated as CASSLLGPGTVLYEQYF. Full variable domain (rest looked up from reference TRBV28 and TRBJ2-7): DVKVTQSSRYLVKRTGEKVFLECVQDMDHENMFWYRQDPGLGLRLIYFSYDVKMKEKGDIPEGYSVSREKKERFSLILESASTNQTSMYLCASSLLGPGTVLYEQYFGPGTRLTVT.

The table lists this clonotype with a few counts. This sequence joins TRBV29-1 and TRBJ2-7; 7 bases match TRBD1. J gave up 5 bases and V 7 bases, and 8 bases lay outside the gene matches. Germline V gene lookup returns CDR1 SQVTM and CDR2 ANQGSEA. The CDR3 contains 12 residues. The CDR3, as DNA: TGCAGCGCCCGGACAGGACGGAACGAGCAGTACTTC. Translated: CSARTGRNEQYF.

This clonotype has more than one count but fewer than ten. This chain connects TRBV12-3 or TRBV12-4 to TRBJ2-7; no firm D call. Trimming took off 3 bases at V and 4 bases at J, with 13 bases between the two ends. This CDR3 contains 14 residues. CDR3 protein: CASSFGGQKYEQYF. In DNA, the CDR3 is TGTGCCAGCAGTTTCGGTGGGCAAAAGTACGAGCAGTACTTC.

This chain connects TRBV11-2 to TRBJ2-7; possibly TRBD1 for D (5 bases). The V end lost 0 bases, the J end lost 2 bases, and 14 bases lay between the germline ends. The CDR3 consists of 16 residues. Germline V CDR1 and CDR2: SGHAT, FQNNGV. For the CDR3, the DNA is TGTGCCAGCAGCTTAGATGGTGGGGCAATAACCTACGAGCAGTACTTC. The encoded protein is CASSLDGGAITYEQYF.

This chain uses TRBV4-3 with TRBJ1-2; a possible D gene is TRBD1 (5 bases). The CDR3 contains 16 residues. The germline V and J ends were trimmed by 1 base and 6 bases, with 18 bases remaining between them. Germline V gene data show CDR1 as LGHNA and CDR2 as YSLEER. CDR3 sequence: CASSQVLGGSPHGYTF. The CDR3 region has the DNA TGCGCCAGCAGCCAAGTTCTTGGGGGGTCCCCCCATGGCTACACCTTC.

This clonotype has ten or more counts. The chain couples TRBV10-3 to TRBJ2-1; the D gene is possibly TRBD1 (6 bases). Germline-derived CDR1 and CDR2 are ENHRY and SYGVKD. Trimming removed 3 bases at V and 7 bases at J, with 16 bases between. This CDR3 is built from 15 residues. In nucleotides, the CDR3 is TGTGCCATCAGTGATAGGGGGATTGGGGCGAATGAGCAGTTCTTC. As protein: CAISDRGIGANEQFF.

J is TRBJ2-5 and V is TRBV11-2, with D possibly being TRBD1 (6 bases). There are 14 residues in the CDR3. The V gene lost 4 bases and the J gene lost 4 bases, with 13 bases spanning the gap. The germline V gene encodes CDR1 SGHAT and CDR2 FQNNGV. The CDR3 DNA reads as TGTGCCAGCAGCTCCAACAGGGTTGGAGAGACCCAGTACTTC. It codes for CASSSNRVGETQYF.

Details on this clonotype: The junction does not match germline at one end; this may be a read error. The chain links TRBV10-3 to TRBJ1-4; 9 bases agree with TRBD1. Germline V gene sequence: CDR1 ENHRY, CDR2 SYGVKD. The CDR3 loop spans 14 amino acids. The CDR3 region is CASSSGGTGEKLFF. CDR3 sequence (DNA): TGTGCCAGCAGTTCCGGCGGGACAGGGGAAAAACTGTTTTTT.

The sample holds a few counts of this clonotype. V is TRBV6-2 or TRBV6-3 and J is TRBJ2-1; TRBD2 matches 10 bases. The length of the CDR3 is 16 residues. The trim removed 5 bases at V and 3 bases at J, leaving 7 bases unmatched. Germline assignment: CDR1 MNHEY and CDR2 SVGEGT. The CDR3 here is CASSISGRALYNEQFF. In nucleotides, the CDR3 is TGTGCCAGCAGTATCAGCGGGAGGGCCCTCTACAATGAGCAGTTCTTC.

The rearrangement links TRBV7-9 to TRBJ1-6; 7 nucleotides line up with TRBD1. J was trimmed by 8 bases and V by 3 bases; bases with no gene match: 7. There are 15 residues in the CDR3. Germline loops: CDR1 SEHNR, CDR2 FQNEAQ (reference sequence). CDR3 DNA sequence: TGTGCCAGCAGCTTTAGGGACAGCTTGTATTCACCCCTCCACTTT. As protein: CASSFRDSLYSPLHF.

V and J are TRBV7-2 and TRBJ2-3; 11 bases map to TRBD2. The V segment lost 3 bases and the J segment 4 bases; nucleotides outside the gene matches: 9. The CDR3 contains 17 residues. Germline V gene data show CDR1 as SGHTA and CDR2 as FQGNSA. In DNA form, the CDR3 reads TGTGCCAGCAGCTTCGCCCTAGCGGGAGGAGGGGCAGATACGCAGTATTTT. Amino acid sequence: CASSFALAGGGADTQYF.